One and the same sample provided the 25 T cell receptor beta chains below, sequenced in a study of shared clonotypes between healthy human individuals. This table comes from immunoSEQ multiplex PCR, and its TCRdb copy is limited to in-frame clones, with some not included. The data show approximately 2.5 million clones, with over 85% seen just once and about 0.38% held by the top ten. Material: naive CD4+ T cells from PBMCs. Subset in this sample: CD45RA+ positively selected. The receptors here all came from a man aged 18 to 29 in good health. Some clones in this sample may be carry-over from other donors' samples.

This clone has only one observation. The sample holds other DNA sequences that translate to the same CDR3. The CDR3 sequence: CASSLVGATNEKLFF. The CDR3 DNA is TGCGCCAGCAGCTTAGTCGGGGCCACTAATGAAAAACTGTTTTTT. J is TRBJ1-4 and V is TRBV5-1; D may be TRBD1 (5 bases). V lost 2 bases and J 2 bases, leaving 10 bases between the germline ends. The germline V gene has CDR1 SGHRS and CDR2 YFSETQ. The CDR3 runs 15 residues.

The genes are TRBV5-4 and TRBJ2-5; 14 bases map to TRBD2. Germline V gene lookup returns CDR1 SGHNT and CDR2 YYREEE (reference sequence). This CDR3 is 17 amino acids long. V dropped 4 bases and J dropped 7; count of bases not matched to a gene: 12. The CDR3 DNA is TGTGCCAGCAGCAAGCCATCCGGGACTAGCGGGAGTGGGACCCAGTACTTC. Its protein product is CASSKPSGTSGSGTQYF. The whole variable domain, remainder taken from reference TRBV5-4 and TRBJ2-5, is ETGVTQSPTHLIKTRGQQVTLRCSSQSGHNTVSWYQQALGQGPQFIFQYYREEENGRGNFPPRFSGLQFPNYSSELNVNALELDDSALYLCASSKPSGTSGSGTQYFGPGTRLLVL.

In DNA form, the CDR3 reads TGTGCCAGCAGCTTAAGGGCCGAGTTAGTCGGACAGCCCCAGCATTTT. Protein product: CASSLRAELVGQPQHF. V and J are TRBV7-2 and TRBJ1-5; D is unresolved. Germline V CDR1 and CDR2: SGHTA, FQGNSA. CDR3 length: 16 amino acids. Trimming left V 2 bases short and J 7 bases short, with 18 bases between.

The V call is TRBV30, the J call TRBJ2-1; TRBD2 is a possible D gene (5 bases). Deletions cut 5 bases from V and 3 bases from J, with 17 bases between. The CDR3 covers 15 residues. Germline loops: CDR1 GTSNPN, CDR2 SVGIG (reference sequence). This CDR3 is CAWEGTTGNYNEQFF. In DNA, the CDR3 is TGTGCCTGGGAGGGAACGACGGGAAACTACAATGAGCAGTTCTTC.

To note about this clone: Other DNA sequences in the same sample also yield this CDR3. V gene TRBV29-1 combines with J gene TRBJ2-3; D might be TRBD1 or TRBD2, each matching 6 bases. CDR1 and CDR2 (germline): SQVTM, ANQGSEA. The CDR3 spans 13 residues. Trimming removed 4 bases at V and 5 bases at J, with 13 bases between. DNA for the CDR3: TGCAGCGTTGCTCGGGGGCGGGGAGATACGCAGTATTTT. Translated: CSVARGRGDTQYF.

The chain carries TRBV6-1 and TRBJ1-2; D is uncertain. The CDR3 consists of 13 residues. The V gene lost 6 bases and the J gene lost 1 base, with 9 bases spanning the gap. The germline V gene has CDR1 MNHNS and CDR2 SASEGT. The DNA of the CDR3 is TGTGCCAGCAGCCCGACATATAACTATGGCTACACCTTC. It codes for CASSPTYNYGYTF.

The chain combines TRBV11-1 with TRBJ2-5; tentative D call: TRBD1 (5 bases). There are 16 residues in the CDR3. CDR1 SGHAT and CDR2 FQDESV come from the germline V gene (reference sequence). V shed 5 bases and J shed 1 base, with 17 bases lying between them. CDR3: CASSLPPTDSQETQYF. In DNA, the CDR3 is TGTGCCAGCAGCCTGCCACCGACAGACTCCCAAGAGACCCAGTACTTC.

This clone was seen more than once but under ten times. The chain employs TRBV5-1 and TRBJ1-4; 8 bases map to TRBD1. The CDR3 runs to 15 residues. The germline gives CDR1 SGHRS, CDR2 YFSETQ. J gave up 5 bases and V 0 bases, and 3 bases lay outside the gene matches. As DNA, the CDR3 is TGCGCCAGCAGCTTGGTGGGACAGGAAAATGAAAAACTGTTTTTT. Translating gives CASSLVGQENEKLFF.

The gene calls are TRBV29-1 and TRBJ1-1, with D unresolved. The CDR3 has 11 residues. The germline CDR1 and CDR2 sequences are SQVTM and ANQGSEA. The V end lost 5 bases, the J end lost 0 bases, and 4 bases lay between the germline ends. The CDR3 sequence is CSVRVNTEAFF. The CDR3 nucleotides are TGCAGCGTTCGAGTGAACACTGAAGCTTTCTTT.

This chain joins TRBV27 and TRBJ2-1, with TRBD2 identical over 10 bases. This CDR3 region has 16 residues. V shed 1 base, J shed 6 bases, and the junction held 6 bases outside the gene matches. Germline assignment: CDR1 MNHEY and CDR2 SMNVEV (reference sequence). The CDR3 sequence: CASSLWASGSSNEQFF. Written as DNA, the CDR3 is TGTGCCAGCAGTTTATGGGCTAGCGGGAGCTCCAATGAGCAGTTCTTC.

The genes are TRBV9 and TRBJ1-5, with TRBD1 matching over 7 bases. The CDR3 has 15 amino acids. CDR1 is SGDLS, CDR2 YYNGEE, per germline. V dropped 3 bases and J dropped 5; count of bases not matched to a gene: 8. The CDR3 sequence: CASSARQGLDQPQHF. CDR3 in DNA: TGTGCCAGCAGCGCGAGACAGGGCCTTGATCAGCCCCAGCATTTT.

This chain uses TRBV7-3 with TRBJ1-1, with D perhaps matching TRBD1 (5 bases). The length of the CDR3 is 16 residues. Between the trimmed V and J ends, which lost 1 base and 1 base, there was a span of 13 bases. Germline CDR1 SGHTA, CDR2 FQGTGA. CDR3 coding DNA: TGTGCCAGCAGCTTAATGCCGGGACGCAGGAACACTGAAGCTTTCTTT. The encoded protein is CASSLMPGRRNTEAFF.

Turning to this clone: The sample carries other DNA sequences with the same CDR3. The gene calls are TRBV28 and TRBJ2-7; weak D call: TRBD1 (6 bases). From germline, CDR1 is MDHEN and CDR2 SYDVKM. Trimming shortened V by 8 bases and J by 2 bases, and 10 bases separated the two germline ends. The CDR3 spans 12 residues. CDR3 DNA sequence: TGTGCCAGCCTGGGACAACCCTACGAGCAGTACTTC. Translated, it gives CASLGQPYEQYF.

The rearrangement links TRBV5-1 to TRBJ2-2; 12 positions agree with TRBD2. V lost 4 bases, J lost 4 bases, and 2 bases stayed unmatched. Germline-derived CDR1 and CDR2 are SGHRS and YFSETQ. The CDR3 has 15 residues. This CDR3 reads CASSGLAGSTGELFF. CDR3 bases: TGCGCCAGCAGCGGACTAGCGGGAAGCACCGGGGAGCTGTTTTTT.

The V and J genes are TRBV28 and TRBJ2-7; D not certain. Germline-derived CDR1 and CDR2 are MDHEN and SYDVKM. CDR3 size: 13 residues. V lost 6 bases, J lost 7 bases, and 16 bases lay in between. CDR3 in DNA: TGTGCCAGCAGCTCCCCCATCTGGACGGAGCAGTACTTC. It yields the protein CASSSPIWTEQYF.

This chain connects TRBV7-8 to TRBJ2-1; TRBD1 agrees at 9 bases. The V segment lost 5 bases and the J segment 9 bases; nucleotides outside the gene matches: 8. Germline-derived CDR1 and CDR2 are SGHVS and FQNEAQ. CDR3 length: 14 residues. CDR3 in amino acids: CASSASDRGVEQFF. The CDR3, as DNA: TGTGCCAGCAGCGCTAGCGACAGGGGGGTTGAGCAGTTCTTC.

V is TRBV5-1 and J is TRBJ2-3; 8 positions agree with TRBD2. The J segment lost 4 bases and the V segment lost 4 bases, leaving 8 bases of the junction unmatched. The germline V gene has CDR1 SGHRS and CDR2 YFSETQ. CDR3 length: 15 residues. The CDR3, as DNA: TGCGCCAGCAGCGACCCAGCGGGAGACTCAGATACGCAGTATTTT. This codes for CASSDPAGDSDTQYF.

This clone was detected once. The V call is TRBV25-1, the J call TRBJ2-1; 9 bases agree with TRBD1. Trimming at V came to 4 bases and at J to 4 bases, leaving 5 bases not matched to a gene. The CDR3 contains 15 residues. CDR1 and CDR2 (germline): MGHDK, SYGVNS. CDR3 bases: TGTGCCAGCAGTGCGGGACAGGGAATTTACAATGAGCAGTTCTTC. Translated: CASSAGQGIYNEQFF.

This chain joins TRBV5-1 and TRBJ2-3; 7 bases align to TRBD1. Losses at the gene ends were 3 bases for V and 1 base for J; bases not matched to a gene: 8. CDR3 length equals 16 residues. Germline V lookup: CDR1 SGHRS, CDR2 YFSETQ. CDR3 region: CASSYGSGTGTDTQYF. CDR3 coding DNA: TGCGCCAGCAGCTATGGATCCGGGACAGGCACAGATACGCAGTATTTT.

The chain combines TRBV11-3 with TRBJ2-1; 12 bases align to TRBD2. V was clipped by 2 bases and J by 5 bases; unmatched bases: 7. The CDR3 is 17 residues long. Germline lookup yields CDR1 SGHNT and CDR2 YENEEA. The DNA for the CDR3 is TGTGCCAGCAGCTTAAGCACCGGACTAGCGGGGAACAATGAGCAGTTCTTC. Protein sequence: CASSLSTGLAGNNEQFF.

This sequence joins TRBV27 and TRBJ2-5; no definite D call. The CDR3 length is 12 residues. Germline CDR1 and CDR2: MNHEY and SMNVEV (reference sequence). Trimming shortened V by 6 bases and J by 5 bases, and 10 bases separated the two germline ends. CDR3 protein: CASRTPGETQYF. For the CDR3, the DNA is TGTGCCAGCAGGACCCCTGGGGAGACCCAGTACTTC.

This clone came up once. CDR3 in amino acids: CASSQATSGRPDTQYF. The CDR3 nucleotides are TGCGCCAGCAGCCAAGCCACTAGCGGGAGGCCAGATACGCAGTATTTT. The chain links TRBV4-1 to TRBJ2-3; TRBD2 matches at 12 bases. Looked up from germline, CDR1 is MGHRA and CDR2 is YSYEKL. J was trimmed by 4 bases and V by 1 base; bases with no gene match: 3. This CDR3 comprises 16 residues.

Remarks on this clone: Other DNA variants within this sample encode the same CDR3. The CDR3, as DNA: TGTGCCAGCAGTTCGTCGGGGGGGGAGACCCAGTACTTC. As protein: CASSSSGGETQYF. The chain links TRBV6-5 to TRBJ2-5, with TRBD2 identical over 8 bases. J gave up 5 bases and V 4 bases, and 3 bases lay outside the gene matches. The CDR3 has 13 amino acids. Per germline, CDR1 MNHEY and CDR2 SVGAGI.

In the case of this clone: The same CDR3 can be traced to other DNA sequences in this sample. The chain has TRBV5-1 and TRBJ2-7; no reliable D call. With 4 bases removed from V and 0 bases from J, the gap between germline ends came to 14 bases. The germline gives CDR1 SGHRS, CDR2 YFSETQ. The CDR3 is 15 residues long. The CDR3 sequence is CASSPDPQSSYEQYF. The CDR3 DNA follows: TGCGCCAGCAGCCCGGACCCCCAGAGCTCCTACGAGCAGTACTTC. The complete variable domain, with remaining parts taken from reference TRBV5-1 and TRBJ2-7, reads KAGVTQTPRYLIKTRGQQVTLSCSPISGHRSVSWYQQTPGQGLQFLFEYFSETQRNKGNFPGRFSGRQFSNSRSEMNVSTLELGDSALYLCASSPDPQSSYEQYFGPGTRLTVT.

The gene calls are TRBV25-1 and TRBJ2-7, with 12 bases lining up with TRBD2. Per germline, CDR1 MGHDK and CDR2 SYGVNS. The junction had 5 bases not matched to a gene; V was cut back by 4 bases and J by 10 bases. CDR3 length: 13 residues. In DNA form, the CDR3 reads TGTGCCAGCAGTGGACTAGCGGGAGCAATTCAGTACTTC. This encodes CASSGLAGAIQYF.